The T cell receptor (beta chain) described here comes from a study of CD8 T cells in ankylosing spondylitis. Study conclusions and caveats: Characteristic of ankylosing spondylitis blood, it appeared, was a TCR beta motif comprising about 8 highly homologous variants.

In regard to this clonotype: Its specificity is not known.

TCRdb processed the 5' RACE reads anew with MiXCR; each CDR3 protein has one entry. Here the sample spans around 480,000 distinct CDR3 sequences, under 20% being singletons. Trimming cost V 4 bases and J 6 bases; bases outside gene matches: 5. The V gene's germline CDR1 is MNHEY and CDR2 SVGAGI. CDR3 length: 14 amino acids. Sequencing was performed on blood, either unsorted or a sorted T cell fraction (not recorded which). This TCR was sampled from a male donor with ankylosing spondylitis. The V call is TRBV6-5, the J call TRBJ1-1; 10 nucleotides match TRBD1. CDR3 amino acids: CASSLAGTGAEAFF. The CDR3 bases are TGTGCCAGCAGTTTAGCCGGGACAGGGGCTGAAGCTTTCTTT.